The clone carrying this T cell receptor beta chain came up once. TCRdb's copy holds only in-frame clones and misses some; the assay was immunoSEQ multiplex PCR. The sample records about 57,000 clones, 80% to 95% being singletons. The data were taken from a study of T cell changes during pregnancy in multiple sclerosis. This CDR3 region has 14 residues. V was trimmed by 4 bases and J by 8 bases, leaving 16 bases between them. Germline CDR1 and CDR2: SGDLS and YYNGEE. This sequence joins TRBV9 and TRBJ2-1, with D possibly being TRBD1 (6 bases). The receptor comes from a female donor in good health, enrolled as a control in a pregnancy study. The sample consisted of peripheral blood, taken after pregnancy. This CDR3 is CASSRDIGGDEQFF. In DNA form, the CDR3 reads TGTGCCAGCAGCCGGGACATCGGCGGCGATGAGCAGTTCTTC.